The rows below give T cell receptor beta chains drawn from one sample of a study of cytomegalovirus exposure and HLA in healthy donors. The table came from immunoSEQ multiplex PCR; TCRdb's copy has only in-frame clones and leaves some out. The sample contains some 170,000 clones, 75% to 85% of which appear only once. The sequenced material came from PBMCs. These TCRs come from a woman in her late teens or twenties in good health and CMV-seropositive. Both conserved end residues are part of each CDR3.

j_gene | v_gene | CDR3aa
TRBJ1-4 | TRBV5-1 | CASSLARGGEKLFF
. | TRBV4-1 | CASSPGLLGGYEQYF
TRBJ2-5 | TRBV6-5 | CASSYGSSGEQETQYF
TRBJ2-1 | TRBV27 | CASRNPGGAQFF
TRBJ1-3 | TRBV6-6 | CASSYAAGTGNTIYF
TRBJ2-3 | TRBV6-1 | CAGGTANTDTQYF
TRBJ2-7 | TRBV30 | CAWSVLSLNSYEQYF
TRBJ1-4 | TRBV5-1 | CASSPRPGVLAFDEKLFF
TRBJ2-4 | TRBV20-1 | CSARDGNIQYF
TRBJ1-1 | TRBV19 | CASSGQGGAEAFF
TRBJ2-7 | TRBV2 | CASSEVVGAGGDYEQYF